This TCR beta chain was identified during a study of T cells after yellow fever vaccination. Study-wide background: Low-cell-number fractions were prepared with SMART-Seq v4 Ultra Low Input. Study results and caveats: Clonotype sharing between CD4 and CD8 compartments was small.

This clonotype was observed a handful of times. Its antigen is not known. Universal primer sites and UMIs were introduced during 5'RACE template-switching synthesis of TCR cDNA. From the 5' RACE reads, TCRdb called clonotypes with MiXCR, one entry per CDR3 protein. The data contain about 260,000 distinct CDR3 sequences, 10% to 15% of them singletons. The sequenced sample was CD4+ T cells sorted from PBMCs, obtained 45 days after the yellow fever booster vaccination. This receptor was identified in a man younger than 40 who received the YFV17D yellow fever vaccine.

For the CDR3, the DNA is TGTGCCAGCAGCTTAGCGGACATCCCGGGCACCCAGTACTTC. Translating gives CASSLADIPGTQYF. This rearrangement joins TRBV7-2 to TRBJ2-5, with a possible D match to TRBD1 (5 bases). From germline, CDR1 is SGHTA and CDR2 FQGNSA. The CDR3 loop spans 14 amino acids. Deletions cut 0 bases from V and 8 bases from J, with 13 bases between. The full variable domain, completed using reference TRBV7-2 and TRBJ2-5, is GAGVSQSPSNKVTEKGKDVELRCDPISGHTALYWYRQSLGQGLEFLIYFQGNSAPDKSGLPSDRFSAERTGGSVSTLTIQRTQQEDSAVYLCASSLADIPGTQYFGPGTRLLVL.